This T cell receptor beta chain was documented in a study of CD8+ T cells in alopecia areata. Study information: Tofacitinib administration persisted for 6 to 18 months, succeeded by 6 months off drug.

CDR3 size: 14 residues. Trimming took 4 bases from V and 6 from J, leaving 14 bases between them. The V gene's germline CDR1 is SGHDT and CDR2 YYEEEE. Sequencing templates came from extracted RNA that was reverse transcribed into cDNA. Sequencing used immunoSEQ multiplex PCR; TCRdb keeps in-frame clones, though not all of them. This repertoire shows about 170,000 clones, about 67% found once; its top ten account for more than 9.5%. The clonotype originates from a human donor with alopecia areata. The chain joins TRBV5-6 to TRBJ2-1; the D gene is possibly TRBD1 (6 bases). The starting material was CD8+ T cells sorted from blood, obtained at week 0. CDR3 DNA sequence: TGTGCCAGCAGCCTGCGTGGCAGGGGCAATGAGCAGTTCTTC. The encoded protein is CASSLRGRGNEQFF.